This TCR beta chain was documented in a study of blood T cells in healthy people across ages. V shed 3 bases and J 3 bases; nucleotides not matched to a gene: 9. From germline, CDR1 is DFQATT and CDR2 SNEGSKA (reference sequence). CDR3 length: 15 residues. Through a sample-barcoded 5' primer and a J-beta primer mix, a second PCR was run for roughly 6 to 11 cycles. Each CDR3 protein is one row after TCRdb ran MiXCR on the 5' RACE reads. This sample has about 1.8 million distinct CDR3 sequences, with around half found just once. In its sample, this clonotype was seen a few times. The J gene is TRBJ2-3, the V gene TRBV20-1; TRBD2 matches 7 bases. The sample consisted of blood. The origin of this receptor is a woman aged 40 to 55 in good health. CDR3 DNA sequence: TGCAGTGCTAGCCCTGAGAGGACTAGAACAGATACGCAGTATTTT. Amino acid sequence: CSASPERTRTDTQYF.